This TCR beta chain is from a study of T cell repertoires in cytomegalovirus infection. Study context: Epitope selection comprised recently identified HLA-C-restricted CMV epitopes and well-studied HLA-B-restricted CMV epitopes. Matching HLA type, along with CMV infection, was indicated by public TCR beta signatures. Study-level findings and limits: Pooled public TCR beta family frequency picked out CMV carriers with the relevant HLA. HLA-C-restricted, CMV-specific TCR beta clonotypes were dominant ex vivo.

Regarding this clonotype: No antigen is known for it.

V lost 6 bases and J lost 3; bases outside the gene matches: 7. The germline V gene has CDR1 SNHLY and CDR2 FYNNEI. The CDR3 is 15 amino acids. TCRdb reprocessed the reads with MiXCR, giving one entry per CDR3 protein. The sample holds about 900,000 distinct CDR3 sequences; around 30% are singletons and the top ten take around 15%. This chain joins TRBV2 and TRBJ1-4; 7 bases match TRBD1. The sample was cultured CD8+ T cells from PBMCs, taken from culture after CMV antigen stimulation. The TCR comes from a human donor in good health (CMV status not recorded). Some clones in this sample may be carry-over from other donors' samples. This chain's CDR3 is CASSDTGVANEKLFF. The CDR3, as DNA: TGTGCCAGCAGCGATACAGGGGTGGCTAATGAAAAACTGTTTTTT.